Each of the 21 T cell receptor beta chains below was sequenced from the same sample in a study of T cells after yellow fever vaccination. A single record per CDR3 protein comes from TCRdb applying MiXCR to the 5' RACE reads. The table has 100,000 to 150,000 distinct CDR3 sequences, about 8.4% seen once. The sample consisted of CD8+ T cells sorted from PBMCs, taken on the day of the yellow fever booster vaccination. The source is a man aged 18 to 30 who received the YFV17D yellow fever vaccine.

This clonotype was seen ten or more times. This chain joins TRBV29-1 and TRBJ2-7; D might be TRBD1 (5 bases). The CDR3 loop spans 13 amino acids. Per the germline V gene, CDR1 is SQVTM and CDR2 is ANQGSEA. V lost 0 bases and J lost 1, with 7 bases in between. The CDR3 bases are TGCAGCGTTGAAGATCGACAGTCCTACGAGCAGTACTTC. This sequence encodes CSVEDRQSYEQYF.

This clonotype has just a few counts. This chain joins TRBV5-5 and TRBJ2-1; D gene uncertain. Germline V gives CDR1 SGHKS, CDR2 YYEKEE (reference sequence). The CDR3 totals 17 residues. V lost 4 bases to trimming and J lost 0 bases, with 17 bases between them. CDR3 protein: CASSRGPLLSSYNEQFF. In DNA, the CDR3 is TGTGCCAGCAGCCGCGGACCCCTCCTGAGCTCCTACAATGAGCAGTTCTTC.

A few counts support this clonotype. The chain carries TRBV6-6 and TRBJ2-7; 7 nucleotides match TRBD1. The V gene end was trimmed by 8 bases and the J gene end by 4 bases; junction bases not matched to a gene: 5. This CDR3 has 12 amino acids. Germline CDR1 is MNHNY and CDR2 is SVGAGI (reference sequence). The CDR3 nucleotides are TGTGCCAGCCGACAGGGTGAATACGAGCAGTACGTC. It yields the protein CASRQGEYEQYV.

This clonotype was picked up many times. V gene TRBV4-1 combines with J gene TRBJ2-7; 10 nucleotides align to TRBD1. Per germline, CDR1 MGHRA and CDR2 YSYEKL. Unmatched junction bases numbered 10, after V lost 3 bases and J lost 5 bases. The CDR3 spans 16 residues. As DNA, the CDR3 is TGCGCCAGCAGCCAGACCCCCGGACAGGGGGAAGACGAGCAGTACTTC. Translation gives CASSQTPGQGEDEQYF.

This clonotype was detected only a few times. This rearrangement joins TRBV20-1 to TRBJ1-5, with D possibly being TRBD1 (5 bases). The V and J ends lost 4 bases and 4 bases respectively, with 17 bases between them. This CDR3 has 15 amino acids. CDR1 is DFQATT and CDR2 is SNEGSKA in the germline V gene (reference sequence). The CDR3 DNA reads TGCAGTGCTAAGGACGTCCTAGGGGCAAATCAGCCCCAGCATTTT. This encodes CSAKDVLGANQPQHF.

The chain is built from TRBV5-1 and TRBJ2-7, with TRBD1 matching 9 bases. Germline V gene sequence: CDR1 SGHRS, CDR2 YFSETQ. The V gene end was trimmed by 4 bases and the J gene end by 6 bases; junction bases not matched to a gene: 8. CDR3 size: 14 residues. CDR3 sequence reads: CASSPGQGWGEQYF. DNA of the CDR3: TGCGCCAGCAGCCCGGGACAGGGATGGGGCGAGCAGTACTTC. The full variable domain, completed using reference TRBV5-1 and TRBJ2-7, is KAGVTQTPRYLIKTRGQQVTLSCSPISGHRSVSWYQQTPGQGLQFLFEYFSETQRNKGNFPGRFSGRQFSNSRSEMNVSTLELGDSALYLCASSPGQGWGEQYFGPGTRLTVT.

With regard to this clonotype: A much larger clone lies a single base off, so this may be a read error. The chain employs TRBV4-3 and TRBJ2-3; D not certain. Germline-derived CDR1 and CDR2 are LGHNA and YSLEER. The CDR3 runs 18 residues. In nucleotides, the CDR3 is TGCGCCAGCAGCCCAGAAAGGAGAATGGGCGAGTTCACAGATACGGAGTATTTT. This codes for CASSPERRMGEFTDTEYF.

This clonotype has a handful of counts. The rearrangement links TRBV6-2 or TRBV6-3 to TRBJ2-7, with a possible D match to TRBD1 (6 bases). Germline values: CDR1 MNHEY, CDR2 SVGEGT. Trimming pared 5 bases from V and 0 bases from J, leaving 11 bases between. This CDR3 region has 14 residues. The CDR3 bases are TGTGCCAGCAGTCTGGTAGGGGGCTCCTACGAGCAGTACGTC. It encodes CASSLVGGSYEQYV.

The chain has TRBV7-9 and TRBJ2-5; no clear D gene. V lost 3 bases and J 5 bases, leaving 22 bases between the germline ends. Germline lookup yields CDR1 SEHNR and CDR2 FQNEAQ (reference sequence). The CDR3 runs 17 residues. CDR3 sequence (DNA): TGTGCCAGCAGCTTTACGACGCAAGGAAATTTGGAGGAGACCCAGTACTTC. Its translation is CASSFTTQGNLEETQYF.

The gene calls are TRBV7-6 and TRBJ1-3; no firm D call. This CDR3 region has 17 residues. Deletions cut 1 base from V and 0 bases from J, with 13 bases between. The V gene's germline CDR1 is SGHVS and CDR2 FNYEAQ. CDR3 coding DNA: TGTGCCAGCAGCTTAGTGGTGGACGCCCGCTCTGGAAACACCATATATTTT. Translating it yields CASSLVVDARSGNTIYF.

The V call is TRBV19, the J call TRBJ2-2; TRBD1 agrees at 7 bases. The ends lost 8 bases at V and 0 bases at J; junction bases unmatched: 3. CDR1 and CDR2 (germline): LNHDA, SQIVND (reference sequence). The CDR3 is 14 residues long. The CDR3 sequence: CASWTGSNTGELFF. CDR3 nucleotides: TGTGCCAGTTGGACAGGATCGAACACCGGGGAGCTGTTTTTT.

The chain combines TRBV13 with TRBJ1-1; D remains ambiguous. With 5 bases removed from V and 4 bases from J, the gap between germline ends came to 14 bases. The CDR3 loop spans 14 amino acids. The V gene's germline CDR1 is PRHDT and CDR2 FYEKMQ (reference sequence). The CDR3 DNA follows: TGTGCCAGCAGCCCTACGCCGGGTGGCACTGAAGCTTTCTTT. Encoded protein: CASSPTPGGTEAFF.

This chain uses TRBV12-3 or TRBV12-4 with TRBJ2-2, with 7 bases matching TRBD1. CDR3 length: 16 amino acids. Losses at the gene ends were 5 bases for V and 3 bases for J; bases not matched to a gene: 9. For the CDR3, the DNA is TGTGCCAGCAGTCCCCGGACAGGTCTTGACACCGGGGAGCTGTTTTTT. It yields the protein CASSPRTGLDTGELFF.

This chain links TRBV7-6 with TRBJ1-1, with no clear D. The CDR3 is 14 amino acids. The V gene lost 3 bases and the J gene lost 4 bases, with 12 bases spanning the gap. Germline CDR1 reads SGHVS; CDR2 reads FNYEAQ. CDR3 amino acids: CASSLTGSGTEAFF. The DNA of the CDR3 is TGTGCCAGCAGCTTGACGGGGTCAGGCACTGAAGCTTTCTTT. Together with reference TRBV7-6 and TRBJ1-1, the CDR3 gives the full variable domain: GAGVSQSPRYKVTKRGQDVALRCDPISGHVSLYWYRQALGQGPEFLTYFNYEAQQDKSGLPNDRFSAERPEGSISTLTIQRTEQRDSAMYRCASSLTGSGTEAFFGQGTRLTVV.

This clonotype occurred a few times. V and J are TRBV4-1 and TRBJ1-6; no firm D call. Trimming cost V 1 base and J 7 bases, with 11 bases left between them. The germline V gene has CDR1 MGHRA and CDR2 YSYEKL. This CDR3 contains 15 residues. CDR3 sequence reads: CASSQGAAANSPLHF. CDR3 DNA: TGCGCCAGCAGCCAAGGGGCGGCAGCCAATTCACCCCTCCACTTT.

The CDR3 loop reads CASSTDRDYGYTF. DNA of the CDR3: TGTGCCAGCAGCACCGACAGGGACTATGGCTACACCTTC. The chain couples TRBV6-2 or TRBV6-3 to TRBJ1-2, with 7 bases identical to TRBD1. This CDR3 is built from 13 residues. Germline loops: CDR1 MNHEY, CDR2 SVGEGT. J lost 3 bases, V lost 6 bases, and 4 bases had no gene match.

This clonotype was observed a handful of times. CDR3 region: CASSRPGAEAFF. The CDR3 bases are TGTGCCAGCAGTCGCCCTGGGGCTGAAGCTTTCTTT. The V call is TRBV7-9, the J call TRBJ1-1; D gene ambiguous. Germline-derived CDR1 and CDR2 are SEHNR and FQNEAQ (reference sequence). The CDR3 extends over 12 amino acids. Trimming cost V 6 bases and J 6 bases, with 11 bases left between them.

This chain uses TRBV4-3 with TRBJ2-5; the match to TRBD2 covers 8 bases. From germline, CDR1 is LGHNA and CDR2 YSLEER. V shed 0 bases, J shed 5 bases, and the junction held 5 bases outside the gene matches. This CDR3 has 15 residues. The CDR3 coding sequence is TGCGCCAGCAGCCAAGATAGGACTAGCTGGGAGACCCAGTACTTC. It yields the protein CASSQDRTSWETQYF.

There are many counts of this clonotype. V is TRBV6-5 and J is TRBJ2-5, with 7 nucleotides matching TRBD2. Germline CDR1 and CDR2: MNHEY and SVGAGI. V shed 5 bases, J shed 3 bases, and the junction held 9 bases outside the gene matches. The CDR3 loop spans 15 amino acids. CDR3 bases: TGTGCCAGCAGTCCTATCACTAGCGTAGAAGAGACCCAGTACTTC. Protein sequence: CASSPITSVEETQYF.

This sequence joins TRBV7-9 and TRBJ1-3; TRBD1 matches at 9 bases. CDR3 length: 17 residues. Germline assignment: CDR1 SEHNR and CDR2 FQNEAQ (reference sequence). Trimming removed 5 bases from V and 3 bases from J; junction bases left unmatched: 11. CDR3 nucleotides: TGTGCCAGCAGCCAACCAACAGGGGGCTGGGGTGGAAACACCATATATTTT. Encoded protein: CASSQPTGGWGGNTIYF.

This clonotype has just a few counts. This rearrangement joins TRBV7-9 to TRBJ2-1, with D unclear. CDR3 length: 13 residues. CDR1 is SEHNR and CDR2 is FQNEAQ in the germline V gene (reference sequence). V gave up 5 bases and J gave up 8 bases, with 13 bases separating them. CDR3 in amino acids: CASSPRRSHEQFF. The CDR3 nucleotides are TGTGCCAGCAGCCCTCGACGGTCTCATGAGCAGTTCTTC. The variable domain in full, with the rest retrieved from reference TRBV7-9 and TRBJ2-1, is DTGVSQNPRHKITKRGQNVTFRCDPISEHNRLYWYRQTLGQGPEFLTYFQNEAQLEKSRLLSDRFSAERPKGSFSTLEIQRTEQGDSAMYLCASSPRRSHEQFFGPGTRLTVL.